This TCR beta chain derives from a study of blood T cell repertoires in COVID-19. Study overall: The study drew acute and convalescent COVID-19 samples from the United States, Italy and Spain.

The data were produced by immunoSEQ multiplex PCR, yet TCRdb's version contains in-frame clones alone and is incomplete. The table records about 200,000 clones, 85% to 90% of them present only once. Germline V gene data show CDR1 as MNHEY and CDR2 as SMNVEV (reference sequence). This CDR3 has 15 amino acids. The V segment lost 4 bases and the J segment 2 bases; nucleotides outside the gene matches: 4. The chain carries TRBV27 and TRBJ2-1, with 8 bases aligning to TRBD1. The TCR comes from a man older than 75 with acute or convalescent COVID-19. The sequenced sample was peripheral blood. CDR3 bases: TGTGCCAGCAGTTACGGACAGGGCCCCTACAATGAGCAGTTCTTC. Translating it yields CASSYGQGPYNEQFF.